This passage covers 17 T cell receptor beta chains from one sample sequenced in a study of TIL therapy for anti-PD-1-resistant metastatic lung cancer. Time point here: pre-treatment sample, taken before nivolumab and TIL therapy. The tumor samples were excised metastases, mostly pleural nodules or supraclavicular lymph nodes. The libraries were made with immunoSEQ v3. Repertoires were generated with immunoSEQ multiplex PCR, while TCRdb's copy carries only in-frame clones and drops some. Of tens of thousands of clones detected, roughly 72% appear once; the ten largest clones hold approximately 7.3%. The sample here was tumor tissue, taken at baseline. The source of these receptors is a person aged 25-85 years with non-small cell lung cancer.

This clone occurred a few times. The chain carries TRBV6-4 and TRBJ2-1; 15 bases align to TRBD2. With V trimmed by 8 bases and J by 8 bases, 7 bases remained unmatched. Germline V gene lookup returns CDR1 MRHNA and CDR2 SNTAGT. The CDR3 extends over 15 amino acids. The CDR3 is CASSGLAGGPDEQFF. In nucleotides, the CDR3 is TGTGCCAGCTCCGGACTAGCGGGGGGGCCCGATGAGCAGTTCTTC.

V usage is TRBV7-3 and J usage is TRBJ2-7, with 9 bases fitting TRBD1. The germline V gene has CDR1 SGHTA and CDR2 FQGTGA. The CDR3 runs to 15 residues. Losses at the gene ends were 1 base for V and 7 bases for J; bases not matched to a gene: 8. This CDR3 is CASSLNGGQGLEQYF. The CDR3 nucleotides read TGTGCCAGCAGCTTAAATGGGGGACAGGGCCTAGAGCAGTACTTC.

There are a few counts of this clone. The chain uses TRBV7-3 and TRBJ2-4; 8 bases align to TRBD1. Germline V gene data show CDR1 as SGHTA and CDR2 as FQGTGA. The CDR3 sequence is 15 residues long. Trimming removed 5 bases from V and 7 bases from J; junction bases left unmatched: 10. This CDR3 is CASSPRTGTRNIQYF. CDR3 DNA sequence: TGTGCCAGCAGCCCGCGGACAGGGACTCGGAACATTCAGTACTTC.

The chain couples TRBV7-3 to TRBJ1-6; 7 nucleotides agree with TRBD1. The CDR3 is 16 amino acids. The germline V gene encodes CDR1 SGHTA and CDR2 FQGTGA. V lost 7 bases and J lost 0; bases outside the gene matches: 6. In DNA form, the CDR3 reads TGTGCCAGCACCCAGGGACAGAGCTCCTATAATTCACCCCTCCACTTT. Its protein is CASTQGQSSYNSPLHF. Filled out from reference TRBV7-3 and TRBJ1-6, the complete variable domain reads GAGVSQTPSNKVTEKGKYVELRCDPISGHTALYWYRQSLGQGPEFLIYFQGTGAADDSGLPNDRFFAVRPEGSVSTLKIQRTERGDSAVYLCASTQGQSSYNSPLHFGNGTRLTVT.

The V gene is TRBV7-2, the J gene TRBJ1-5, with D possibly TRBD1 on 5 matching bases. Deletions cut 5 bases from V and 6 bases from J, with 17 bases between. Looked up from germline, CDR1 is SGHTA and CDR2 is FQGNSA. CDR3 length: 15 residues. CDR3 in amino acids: CASSPNGGGGQPQHF. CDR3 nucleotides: TGTGCCAGCAGCCCGAACGGGGGGGGAGGTCAGCCCCAGCATTTT.

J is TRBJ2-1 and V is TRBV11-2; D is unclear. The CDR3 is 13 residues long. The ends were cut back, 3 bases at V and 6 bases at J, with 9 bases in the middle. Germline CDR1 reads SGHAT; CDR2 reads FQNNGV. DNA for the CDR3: TGTGCCAGCAGCTTGATATCGGTCAATGAGCAGTTCTTC. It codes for CASSLISVNEQFF.

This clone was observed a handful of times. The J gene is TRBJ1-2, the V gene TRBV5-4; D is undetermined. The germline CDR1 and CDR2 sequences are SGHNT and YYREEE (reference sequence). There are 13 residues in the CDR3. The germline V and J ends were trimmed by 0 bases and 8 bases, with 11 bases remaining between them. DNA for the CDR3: TGTGCCAGCAGCTTGGAGTCCTCGGGGGGCTACACCTTC. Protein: CASSLESSGGYTF.

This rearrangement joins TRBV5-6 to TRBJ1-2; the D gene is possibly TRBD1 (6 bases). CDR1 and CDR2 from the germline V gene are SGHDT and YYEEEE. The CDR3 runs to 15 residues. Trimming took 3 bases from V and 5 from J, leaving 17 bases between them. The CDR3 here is CASSSIQDRDYGYTF. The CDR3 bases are TGTGCCAGCAGCTCAATACAGGACAGAGATTATGGCTACACCTTC.

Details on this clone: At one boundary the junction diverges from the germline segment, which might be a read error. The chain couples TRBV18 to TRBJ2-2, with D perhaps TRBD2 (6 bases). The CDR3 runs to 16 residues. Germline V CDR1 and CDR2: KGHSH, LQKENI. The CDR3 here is CASSPPGLRRPGELFF. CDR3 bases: TGTGCCAGCTCGCCACCGGGACTCCGACGACCCGGGGAGCTGTTTTTT. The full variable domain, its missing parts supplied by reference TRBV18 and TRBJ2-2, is NAGVMQNPRHLVRRRGQEARLRCSPMKGHSHVYWYRQLPEEGLKFMVYLQKENIIDESGMPKERFSAEFPKEGPSILRIQQVVRGDSAAYFCASSPPGLRRPGELFFGEGSRLTVL.

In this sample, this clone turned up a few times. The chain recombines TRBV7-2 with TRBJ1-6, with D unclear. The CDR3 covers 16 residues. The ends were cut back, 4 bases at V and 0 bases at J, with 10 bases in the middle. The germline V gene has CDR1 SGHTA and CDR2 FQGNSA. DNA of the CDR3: TGTGCCAGCAGCTCTAGGGTTAGCTCCTATAATTCACCCCTCCACTTT. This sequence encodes CASSSRVSSYNSPLHF.

The CDR3 protein is CASTEQGYTEAFF. For the CDR3, the DNA is TGTGCCAGCACCGAGCAGGGCTACACTGAAGCTTTCTTT. The genes are TRBV5-6 and TRBJ1-1; D perhaps matches TRBD1 (5 bases). CDR1 and CDR2 (germline): SGHDT, YYEEEE. V was clipped by 6 bases and J by 3 bases, with 12 bases between them. This CDR3 comprises 13 residues.

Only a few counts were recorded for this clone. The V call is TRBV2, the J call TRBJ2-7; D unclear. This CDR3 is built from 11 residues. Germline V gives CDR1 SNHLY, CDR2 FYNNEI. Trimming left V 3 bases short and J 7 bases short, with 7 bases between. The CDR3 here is CASSEGVEQYF. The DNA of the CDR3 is TGTGCCAGCAGTGAGGGTGTAGAGCAGTACTTC. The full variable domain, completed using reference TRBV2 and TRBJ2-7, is EPEVTQTPSHQVTQMGQEVILRCVPISNHLYFYWYRQILGQKVEFLVSFYNNEISEKSEIFDDQFSVERPDGSNFTLKIRSTKLEDSAMYFCASSEGVEQYFGPGTRLTVT.

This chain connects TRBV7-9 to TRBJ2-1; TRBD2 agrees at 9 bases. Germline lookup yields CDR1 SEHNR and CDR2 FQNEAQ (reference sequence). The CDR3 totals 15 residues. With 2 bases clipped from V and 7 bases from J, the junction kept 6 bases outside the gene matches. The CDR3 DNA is TGTGCCAGCAGCTTAAGTTGGACTAGCGCGAATGAGCAGTTCTTC. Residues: CASSLSWTSANEQFF.

The CDR3 sequence: CASSLTYGGLYEQYF. The CDR3 DNA sequence: TGTGCCAGCAGCTTAACGTACGGGGGCCTGTACGAGCAGTACTTC. V is TRBV7-3 and J is TRBJ2-7, with D perhaps being TRBD1 or TRBD2 (6 bases each). CDR1 and CDR2 from the germline V gene are SGHTA and FQGTGA. Trimming shortened V by 0 bases and J by 4 bases, and 13 bases separated the two germline ends. This CDR3 is 15 amino acids long.

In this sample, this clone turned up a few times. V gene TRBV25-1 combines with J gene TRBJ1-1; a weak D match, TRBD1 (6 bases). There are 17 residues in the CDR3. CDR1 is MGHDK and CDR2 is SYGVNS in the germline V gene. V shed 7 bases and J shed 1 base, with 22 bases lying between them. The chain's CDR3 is CASTDEVRGAWNTEAFF. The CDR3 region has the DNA TGTGCCAGCACCGATGAGGTGAGGGGGGCTTGGAACACTGAAGCTTTCTTT.

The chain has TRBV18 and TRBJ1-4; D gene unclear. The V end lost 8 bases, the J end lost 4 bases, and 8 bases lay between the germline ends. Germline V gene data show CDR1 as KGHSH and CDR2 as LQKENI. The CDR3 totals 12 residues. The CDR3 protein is CASQTSNEKLFF. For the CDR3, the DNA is TGTGCCAGCCAAACCAGTAATGAAAAACTGTTTTTT. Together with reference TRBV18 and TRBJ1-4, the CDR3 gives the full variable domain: NAGVMQNPRHLVRRRGQEARLRCSPMKGHSHVYWYRQLPEEGLKFMVYLQKENIIDESGMPKERFSAEFPKEGPSILRIQQVVRGDSAAYFCASQTSNEKLFFGSGTQLSVL.

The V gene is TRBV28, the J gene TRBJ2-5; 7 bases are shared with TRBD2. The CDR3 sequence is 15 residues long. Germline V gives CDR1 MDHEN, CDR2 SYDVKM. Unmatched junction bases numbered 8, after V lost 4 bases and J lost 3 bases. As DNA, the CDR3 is TGTGCCAGCAGTTCCCACGGCGGGGGTAAAGAGACCCAGTACTTC. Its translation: CASSSHGGGKETQYF.